This is a list of T cell receptor beta chains from one sample in a study of beta chain features in type 1 diabetes. The method was immunoSEQ multiplex PCR; TCRdb's version includes in-frame clones alone and lacks a portion of them. The data hold around 240,000 clones, with 16% observed a single time. The material sequenced was naive CD4+ T cells from blood. The receptors derive from a man aged 25-40 years with type 1 diabetes. Both conserved end residues are part of each CDR3. A D gene is named only where the DNA matches it firmly. The listing skips clone size in some rows; elsewhere it reads once, few, many or a size class.

J | D | length | size | V | CDR3 | DNA
TRBJ2-6 | . | 14 | . | TRBV29-1 | CSAAQGGGANVLTF | TGCAGCGCCGCACAGGGCGGTGGGGCCAACGTCCTGACTTTC
TRBJ1-5 | . | 12 | few | TRBV6-6 | CASSYFNQPQHF | TGTGCCAGCAGTTACTTCAATCAGCCCCAGCATTTT
TRBJ2-7 | . | 15 | few | TRBV27 | CASSLWGGTAYEQYF | TGTGCCAGCAGTTTATGGGGCGGAACGGCCTACGAGCAGTACTTC
TRBJ2-1 | . | 14 | . | TRBV9 | CASSVSGSYNEQFF | TGTGCCAGCAGCGTGTCGGGCTCCTACAATGAGCAGTTCTTC
TRBJ2-4 | . | 13 | few | TRBV7-2 | CASSFRGADIQYF | TGTGCCAGCAGCTTTAGGGGGGCAGACATTCAGTACTTC
TRBJ2-3 | TRBD2 | 16 | few | TRBV5-1 | CASSLAEAGVADTQYF | TGCGCCAGCAGCTTGGCCGAGGCGGGAGTAGCAGATACGCAGTATTTT
TRBJ2-5 | . | 12 | . | TRBV2 | CASRELQETQYF | TGTGCCAGCAGGGAGCTGCAAGAGACCCAGTACTTC
TRBJ1-2 | . | 13 | . | TRBV5-4 | CASSPHGGDGYTF | TGTGCCAGCAGCCCCCACGGGGGAGATGGCTACACCTTC
TRBJ2-5 | . | 14 | . | TRBV7-9 | CASSLDTSKETQYF | TGTGCCAGCAGCTTAGATACTAGCAAAGAGACCCAGTACTTC
TRBJ2-3 | . | 13 | few | TRBV25-1 | CASSDASTDTQYF | TGTGCCAGCAGTGACGCTAGCACAGATACGCAGTATTTT
TRBJ2-1 | . | 18 | . | TRBV4-3 | CASSQDFPRQDSYNEQFF | TGCGCCAGCAGCCAAGATTTTCCCCGACAGGACTCCTACAATGAGCAGTTCTTC